This entry is about one T cell receptor beta chain. Its specificity is not known. One end of the junction varies from germline; a read error may be responsible. This CDR3 is 15 amino acids long. CDR1 is MDHEN and CDR2 is SYDVKM in the germline V gene. This record comes from a study of cytomegalovirus exposure and HLA in healthy donors. Study summary: Membership in the Caucasian-associated ancestry cluster was found for 81% of about 430 genotyped donors.

General study findings and limits: Versus the approximately 720-donor mean, an Asian-associated ancestry cluster reportedly showed fewer N-insertions in a later analysis.

In the PCR, 60 Vbeta and 13 Jbeta primers were used. Method: immunoSEQ multiplex PCR; TCRdb's copy keeps in-frame clones and lacks some. In all, the sample yields more than 50,000 clones. The receptor comes from a woman aged 40 to 50 in good health and CMV-seronegative. The chain joins TRBV28 to TRBJ1-1; 10 positions agree with TRBD1. Sequencing input: PBMCs. The CDR3 is CASSTPGQGNSEAFF. The CDR3 nucleotides are TGTGCCAGCAGCACCCCGGGACAGGGGAACTCTGAAGCTTTCTTT.